These T cell receptor beta chains were read from a single sample in a study of T cells in Graves' hyperthyroidism and ophthalmopathy. One entry per CDR3 protein results from TCRdb running MiXCR on the multiplex PCR reads. The sample yields 450,000 to 700,000 distinct CDR3 sequences, roughly 50% seen once. Sequenced: peripheral blood or thyroid tissue (not recorded which). The receptor source for this set is a woman between 18 and 30 years old with Graves' hyperthyroidism. CDR3s include the opening cysteine and the closing phenylalanine or tryptophan. The D gene is left open where the match is weak. Clone sizes are given selectively: once, few, many, or a class where the clone is expanded.

d_gene: .; abundance: many; v_gene: TRBV29-1; j_gene: TRBJ2-3; CDR3nt: TGCAGCGTTGGACTCCGGTTCACAGATACGCAGTATTTT; CDR3aa: CSVGLRFTDTQYF
d_gene: TRBD1; abundance: many; v_gene: TRBV7-6; j_gene: TRBJ2-5; CDR3nt: TGTGCCAGCAGCTCCGGGACAGGGGTAGAGACCCAGTACTTC; CDR3aa: CASSSGTGVETQYF
d_gene: TRBD2; abundance: many; v_gene: TRBV29-1; j_gene: TRBJ2-7; CDR3nt: TGCAGCGTTGCTCAGCGGCGGGAGACCTACGAGCAGTACTTC; CDR3aa: CSVAQRRETYEQYF
d_gene: TRBD2; abundance: .; v_gene: TRBV9; j_gene: TRBJ2-1; CDR3nt: TGTGCCAGCAGCGTAGATCTAGCGGACTCCTACAATGAGCAGTTCTTC; CDR3aa: CASSVDLADSYNEQFF
d_gene: TRBD2; abundance: .; v_gene: TRBV30; j_gene: TRBJ2-7; CDR3nt: TGTGCCTGGAAGCGGGACTCGCTCTCCTACGAGCAGTACTTC; CDR3aa: CAWKRDSLSYEQYF
d_gene: .; abundance: few; v_gene: TRBV30; j_gene: TRBJ1-5; CDR3nt: TGTGCCTGGAACCCACAGCTCGGACAGCCCCAGCATTTT; CDR3aa: CAWNPQLGQPQHF
d_gene: TRBD2; abundance: .; v_gene: TRBV20-1; j_gene: TRBJ2-7; CDR3nt: TGCAGTGCTCCCGGGACTAGCGGGATCTACGAGCAGTACTTC; CDR3aa: CSAPGTSGIYEQYF
d_gene: TRBD2; abundance: .; v_gene: TRBV7-2; j_gene: TRBJ2-3; CDR3nt: TGTGCCAGCAGCTGGACTAGCAAGACCACAGATACGCAGTATTTT; CDR3aa: CASSWTSKTTDTQYF
d_gene: .; abundance: many; v_gene: TRBV9; j_gene: TRBJ1-1; CDR3nt: TGTGCCAGCAGCGTAGAGGTTTTGTACACTGAAGCTTTCTTT; CDR3aa: CASSVEVLYTEAFF
d_gene: .; abundance: many; v_gene: TRBV29-1; j_gene: TRBJ2-3; CDR3nt: TGCAGCGTGCCGCTAGATACGCAGTATTTT; CDR3aa: CSVPLDTQYF
d_gene: TRBD1; abundance: many; v_gene: TRBV5-1; j_gene: TRBJ2-7; CDR3nt: TGCGCCAGCAGCTTGCTTGACAGGGGCTACGAGCAGTACTTC; CDR3aa: CASSLLDRGYEQYF
d_gene: TRBD1; abundance: .; v_gene: TRBV10-3; j_gene: TRBJ1-2; CDR3nt: TGTGCCATCAGTGAGTCGGGACAGCTCTATGGCTACACCTTC; CDR3aa: CAISESGQLYGYTF
d_gene: .; abundance: many; v_gene: TRBV5-6; j_gene: TRBJ2-7; CDR3nt: TGTGCCAGCAGAGCAGGGGGGGATGGGGACTACGAGCAGTACTTC; CDR3aa: CASRAGGDGDYEQYF
d_gene: TRBD1; abundance: .; v_gene: TRBV12-3/TRBV12-4; j_gene: TRBJ1-5; CDR3nt: TGTGCCAGCAGGCTGACAGGGGGCGCGGATCAGCCCCAGCATTTT; CDR3aa: CASRLTGGADQPQHF
d_gene: .; abundance: .; v_gene: TRBV20-1; j_gene: TRBJ2-7; CDR3nt: TGCAGTGCTAGACGCCGACTAGGCGAGCAGTACTTC; CDR3aa: CSARRRLGEQYF
d_gene: .; abundance: .; v_gene: TRBV10-3; j_gene: TRBJ1-5; CDR3nt: TGTGCCATCAGTGACCAAATGGGGGCGGGGAATCAGCCCCAGCATTTT; CDR3aa: CAISDQMGAGNQPQHF
d_gene: .; abundance: many; v_gene: TRBV2; j_gene: TRBJ2-7; CDR3nt: TGTGCCAGCAGTGAAGTACGGGGGGCCACCTACGAGCAGTACTTC; CDR3aa: CASSEVRGATYEQYF
d_gene: TRBD2; abundance: many; v_gene: TRBV7-9; j_gene: TRBJ2-2; CDR3nt: TGTGCCACCTCAAGAGGACTAGCGGGAGCCGGGGAGCTGTTTTTT; CDR3aa: CATSRGLAGAGELFF
d_gene: .; abundance: many; v_gene: TRBV6-1; j_gene: TRBJ1-5; CDR3nt: TGTGCCAGCAGTGCGGACGGACTTAGCAATCAGCCCCAGCATTTT; CDR3aa: CASSADGLSNQPQHF
d_gene: .; abundance: many; v_gene: TRBV3-1; j_gene: TRBJ2-7; CDR3nt: TGTGCCAGCAGCCTCGTGTGGGGCGAGACTTACGAGCAGTACTTC; CDR3aa: CASSLVWGETYEQYF
d_gene: .; abundance: once; v_gene: TRBV2; j_gene: TRBJ2-3; CDR3nt: TGTGCCATGCGACGACTACCCACAGATACGCAGTATTTT; CDR3aa: CAMRRLPTDTQYF
d_gene: TRBD1; abundance: .; v_gene: TRBV2; j_gene: TRBJ1-5; CDR3nt: TGTGCCAGCAGGATGGGACAGATTAGCAATCAGCCCCAGCATTTT; CDR3aa: CASRMGQISNQPQHF
d_gene: TRBD1; abundance: many; v_gene: TRBV5-1; j_gene: TRBJ1-1; CDR3nt: TGCGCCAGCAGCTTGGAGGGGACAGGGTTCACTGAAGCTTTCTTT; CDR3aa: CASSLEGTGFTEAFF
d_gene: .; abundance: many; v_gene: TRBV20-1; j_gene: TRBJ1-2; CDR3nt: TGCAGTGCTAGAGACGCACAGGGAATTGACTATGGCTACACCTTC; CDR3aa: CSARDAQGIDYGYTF
d_gene: TRBD1; abundance: .; v_gene: TRBV6-2/TRBV6-3; j_gene: TRBJ1-2; CDR3nt: TGTGCCAGCAGATCGACAGGGAGAGGATACTATGGCTACACCTTC; CDR3aa: CASRSTGRGYYGYTF
d_gene: .; abundance: many; v_gene: TRBV6-2/TRBV6-3; j_gene: TRBJ1-5; CDR3nt: TGTGCCAGCAGTTACTCGAGCACGGACACCCATAGCAATCAGCCCCAGCATTTT; CDR3aa: CASSYSSTDTHSNQPQHF
d_gene: .; abundance: .; v_gene: TRBV25-1; j_gene: TRBJ1-1; CDR3nt: TGTGCCAGCAGTGAGGCATATTCCCAAGGGGCTGAAGCTTTCTTT; CDR3aa: CASSEAYSQGAEAFF
d_gene: TRBD1; abundance: .; v_gene: TRBV10-3; j_gene: TRBJ1-2; CDR3nt: TGTGCCATCAGAAAAGACAGGGTATACTATGGCTACACCTTC; CDR3aa: CAIRKDRVYYGYTF
d_gene: TRBD2; abundance: many; v_gene: TRBV25-1; j_gene: TRBJ2-7; CDR3nt: TGTGCCAGCAGTGAATATAGGACTAGCGGTGGGATTAAGCAGTACTTC; CDR3aa: CASSEYRTSGGIKQYF
d_gene: .; abundance: many; v_gene: TRBV5-8; j_gene: TRBJ1-1; CDR3nt: TGTGCCAGCAGCTTGGGGGACGGGGACGCTGAAGCTTTCTTT; CDR3aa: CASSLGDGDAEAFF
d_gene: .; abundance: .; v_gene: TRBV15; j_gene: TRBJ2-1; CDR3nt: TGTGCCACCAGCAGCACCTGGGGAACTGAGCAGTTCTTC; CDR3aa: CATSSTWGTEQFF
d_gene: TRBD1; abundance: many; v_gene: TRBV5-1; j_gene: TRBJ2-7; CDR3nt: TGCGCCAGCAGCGTGAGGGCCCAGGGGGTCTCCTACGAGCAGTACTTC; CDR3aa: CASSVRAQGVSYEQYF
d_gene: .; abundance: many; v_gene: TRBV12-3/TRBV12-4; j_gene: TRBJ1-1; CDR3nt: TGTGCCAGCAGTTTCACCAGGAACACTGAAGCTTTCTTT; CDR3aa: CASSFTRNTEAFF
d_gene: .; abundance: many; v_gene: TRBV19; j_gene: TRBJ1-4; CDR3nt: TGTGCCAGTACCGTCGGGACAACCCTCCGGGCTGAAAAACTGTTTTTT; CDR3aa: CASTVGTTLRAEKLFF
d_gene: TRBD1; abundance: many; v_gene: TRBV20-1; j_gene: TRBJ2-1; CDR3nt: TGCAGTGCTAGCCGGGACAGGCGATACAATGAGCAGTTCTTC; CDR3aa: CSASRDRRYNEQFF
d_gene: .; abundance: many; v_gene: TRBV6-5; j_gene: TRBJ2-7; CDR3nt: TGTGCCAGCAGTTGGGTGGGGGGCGCAAAGGACGAGCAGTACTTC; CDR3aa: CASSWVGGAKDEQYF
d_gene: TRBD1; abundance: many; v_gene: TRBV7-9; j_gene: TRBJ1-3; CDR3nt: TGTGCCAGCAGCCTCGGACAGGGTTCTGGAAACACCATATATTTT; CDR3aa: CASSLGQGSGNTIYF
d_gene: .; abundance: .; v_gene: TRBV25-1; j_gene: TRBJ1-5; CDR3nt: TGTGCCAGCAGTGCTAGGTGGGCAGGTGATCAGCCCCAGCATTTT; CDR3aa: CASSARWAGDQPQHF
d_gene: TRBD2; abundance: .; v_gene: TRBV7-9; j_gene: TRBJ2-7; CDR3nt: TGTGCCAGCAGCCAAGGCTCGAGCGGGACCGTCTACGAGCAGTACTTC; CDR3aa: CASSQGSSGTVYEQYF
d_gene: .; abundance: .; v_gene: TRBV20-1; j_gene: TRBJ1-1; CDR3nt: TGCAGTGCTAGACCTCTAACAGGGAAGGGCACTGAAGCTTTCTTT; CDR3aa: CSARPLTGKGTEAFF
d_gene: TRBD1; abundance: once; v_gene: TRBV30; j_gene: TRBJ2-7; CDR3nt: TGTGCCTGGAGTGACTCGACAGGGGGGAACTACGAGCAGTACTTC; CDR3aa: CAWSDSTGGNYEQYF
d_gene: TRBD2; abundance: .; v_gene: TRBV7-3; j_gene: TRBJ2-7; CDR3nt: TGTGCCAGCAGCTTAAGTCCAGCGGGAGGGCAGTACTTC; CDR3aa: CASSLSPAGGQYF
d_gene: .; abundance: .; v_gene: TRBV7-3; j_gene: TRBJ1-1; CDR3nt: TGTGCCAGCAGCCCTGACACCGGGAGGTACACTGAAGCTTTCTTT; CDR3aa: CASSPDTGRYTEAFF
d_gene: .; abundance: .; v_gene: TRBV7-9; j_gene: TRBJ2-7; CDR3nt: TGTGCCAGCAGCTTAGTAGGGGGATATGGCGAGCAGTACTTC; CDR3aa: CASSLVGGYGEQYF
d_gene: .; abundance: .; v_gene: TRBV14; j_gene: TRBJ2-4; CDR3nt: TGTGCCAGCAGCCAAGATCTAGATGAGACAGGACAAAACATTCAGTACTTC; CDR3aa: CASSQDLDETGQNIQYF
d_gene: .; abundance: few; v_gene: TRBV20-1; j_gene: TRBJ2-1; CDR3nt: TGCAGTGCTAGTAATATCAGCGCGGGGGAGCAGTTCTTC; CDR3aa: CSASNISAGEQFF
d_gene: .; abundance: .; v_gene: TRBV28; j_gene: TRBJ2-7; CDR3nt: TGTGCCAGCACACCATGGGGGATCTCCTACGAGCAGTACTTC; CDR3aa: CASTPWGISYEQYF
d_gene: TRBD1; abundance: .; v_gene: TRBV29-1; j_gene: TRBJ1-1; CDR3nt: TGCAGCGTTAGGGCAGGGGGCTACACTGAAGCTTTCTTT; CDR3aa: CSVRAGGYTEAFF
d_gene: TRBD2; abundance: few; v_gene: TRBV29-1; j_gene: TRBJ2-3; CDR3nt: TGCAGCGTTGAAGCTAGCGGGAGGACAGATACGCAGTATTTT; CDR3aa: CSVEASGRTDTQYF
d_gene: TRBD1; abundance: .; v_gene: TRBV2; j_gene: TRBJ2-5; CDR3nt: TGTGCCAGCGGCCAGGCCAGGGGGCAAGAGACCCAGTACTTC; CDR3aa: CASGQARGQETQYF
d_gene: TRBD2; abundance: many; v_gene: TRBV4-1; j_gene: TRBJ2-7; CDR3nt: TGCGCCAGCAGCCAACACCCACTGGCGGGAGGTCCTGGCGAGCAGTACTTC; CDR3aa: CASSQHPLAGGPGEQYF
d_gene: .; abundance: many; v_gene: TRBV5-5; j_gene: TRBJ2-7; CDR3nt: TGTGCCAGCAGCGCAAGCCCCGGGCCATACTACGAGCAGTACTTC; CDR3aa: CASSASPGPYYEQYF
d_gene: .; abundance: .; v_gene: TRBV10-3; j_gene: TRBJ2-5; CDR3nt: TGTGCCACAAGGGCCGTACGGGGCGAGGGAGAGACCCAGTACTTC; CDR3aa: CATRAVRGEGETQYF
d_gene: TRBD2; abundance: .; v_gene: TRBV2; j_gene: TRBJ2-5; CDR3nt: TGTGCCAGCAGTTTAGCGGGGCGGGGGACCCAGTACTTC; CDR3aa: CASSLAGRGTQYF
d_gene: TRBD1; abundance: .; v_gene: TRBV20-1; j_gene: TRBJ1-5; CDR3nt: TGCAGTGCTGGGGGACAGGAACATCAGCCCCAGCATTTT; CDR3aa: CSAGGQEHQPQHF